What follows are 8 T cell receptor beta chains derived from one specimen sequenced in a study of cytomegalovirus exposure and HLA in healthy donors. It was with 60 Vbeta and 13 Jbeta primers that the PCR ran. Clones were sequenced by immunoSEQ multiplex PCR, and TCRdb holds only the in-frame ones, with some missing. The table lists 50,000 or so clones, 77% of them singletons, with approximately 2.4% in the top ten. Sequenced material: PBMCs. Source of these receptors: a female donor in good health and CMV-seronegative.

In this sample, this clone turned up once. The chain couples TRBV7-9 to TRBJ2-7; 11 positions agree with TRBD2. The ends lost 8 bases at V and 3 bases at J; junction bases unmatched: 3. Germline CDR1 reads SEHNR; CDR2 reads FQNEAQ (reference sequence). CDR3 length: 13 residues. This chain's CDR3 is CASSTSGGYEQYF. CDR3 sequence (DNA): TGTGCCAGCTCTACTAGCGGGGGCTACGAGCAGTACTTC.

The chain employs TRBV6-1 and TRBJ2-7; 7 nucleotides agree with TRBD1. CDR1 and CDR2 from the germline V gene are MNHNS and SASEGT. The length of the CDR3 is 14 residues. Trimming removed 5 bases from V and 2 bases from J; junction bases left unmatched: 6. This CDR3 is CASSTGEGTYEQYF. Here the CDR3 DNA reads TGTGCCAGCAGTACAGGGGAAGGTACCTACGAGCAGTACTTC.

The chain joins TRBV2 to TRBJ2-5; TRBD1 aligns across 7 bases. Gene TRBJ2-7 matches the end of the DNA better, so the J call may be wrong. This CDR3 is built from 15 residues. Looked up from germline, CDR1 is SNHLY and CDR2 is FYNNEI. Written as DNA, the CDR3 is TGTGCCACCAACGACCGGGACAGCGGCTCCTACGAGCAGTACTTC. This codes for CATNDRDSGSYEQYF.

This chain joins TRBV28 and TRBJ1-5; 7 bases agree with TRBD1. V was pared by 7 bases and J by 2 bases, with 14 bases of the junction left unmatched. The CDR3 contains 17 residues. Germline assignment: CDR1 MDHEN and CDR2 SYDVKM. The CDR3 bases are TGTGCCAGCATCCTTCAGACAGGGCTCGATGGCAATCAGCCCCAGCATTTT. Amino acid sequence: CASILQTGLDGNQPQHF.

This clone was seen more than once but under ten times. The rearrangement joins TRBV6-5 to TRBJ2-2; D might be TRBD2 (6 bases). V lost 8 bases and J 8 bases, leaving 15 bases between the germline ends. Germline CDR1 and CDR2: MNHEY and SVGAGI. This CDR3 region has 13 residues. CDR3 region: CASSSSGPGELFF. DNA for the CDR3: TGTGCCAGCTCCTCAAGCGGGCCTGGGGAGCTGTTTTTT.

For the CDR3, the DNA is TGTGCCAGCAGCCCTTCGACAGGGGCGAATCAGCCCCAGCATTTT. It is translated as CASSPSTGANQPQHF. V usage is TRBV9 and J usage is TRBJ1-5, with 8 positions matching TRBD1. The CDR3 totals 15 residues. CDR1 and CDR2 (germline): SGDLS, YYNGEE. The J segment lost 4 bases and the V segment lost 4 bases, leaving 7 bases of the junction unmatched.

The V call is TRBV27, the J call TRBJ1-4; the D gene is possibly TRBD1 (6 bases). The V and J ends lost 5 bases and 8 bases respectively, with 15 bases between them. Per the germline V gene, CDR1 is MNHEY and CDR2 is SMNVEV (reference sequence). The CDR3 spans 14 residues. CDR3 sequence: CASSLAGDREKLFF. CDR3 DNA sequence: TGTGCCAGCAGTCTCGCAGGGGATCGGGAAAAACTGTTTTTT. The full variable domain, its missing parts supplied by reference TRBV27 and TRBJ1-4, is EAQVTQNPRYLITVTGKKLTVTCSQNMNHEYMSWYRQDPGLGLRQIYYSMNVEVTDKGDVPEGYKVSRKEKRNFPLILESPSPNQTSLYFCASSLAGDREKLFFGSGTQLSVL.

V usage is TRBV9 and J usage is TRBJ1-4, with D possibly being TRBD1 (6 bases). This CDR3 is built from 14 residues. Germline values: CDR1 SGDLS, CDR2 YYNGEE. V was trimmed by 2 bases and J by 7 bases, leaving 12 bases between them. The CDR3 coding sequence is TGTGCCAGCAGCGTCACAGGGTCTGGTGAAAAACTGTTTTTT. Protein product: CASSVTGSGEKLFF.